The clone carrying this TCR beta chain was detected only once. Its antigen is not known. TCRdb re-called the 5' RACE reads through MiXCR, storing one row per CDR3 protein. The repertoire holds approximately 150,000 distinct CDR3 sequences, approximately 9.7% seen once, with roughly 36% in the top ten. This sample stems from a study of T cells after yellow fever vaccination. Study-level points and caveats: Compared with primary, the secondary response was weaker and peaked at day 5, not 15. Subsequent to the booster, the majority of primary-vaccination clones reappeared (96% CD4, approximately 85% CD8).

The CDR3 has 14 residues. CDR1 SEHNR and CDR2 FQNEAQ come from the germline V gene (reference sequence). Trimming left V 5 bases short and J 5 bases short, with 15 bases between. The sequence was collected from a man aged 18 to 30 who received the YFV17D yellow fever vaccine. The gene calls are TRBV7-9 and TRBJ1-2; D perhaps matches TRBD1 (5 bases). The material was CD8+ T cells sorted from PBMCs, obtained 45 days after the yellow fever booster vaccination. CDR3 coding DNA: TGTGCCAGCAGCCCAGGGACGGCTAGGTATGGCTACACCTTC. Protein: CASSPGTARYGYTF. The complete variable domain, with remaining parts taken from reference TRBV7-9 and TRBJ1-2, reads DTGVSQNPRHKITKRGQNVTFRCDPISEHNRLYWYRQTLGQGPEFLTYFQNEAQLEKSRLLSDRFSAERPKGSFSTLEIQRTEQGDSAMYLCASSPGTARYGYTFGSGTRLTVV.